A single sample is the source of the 25 T cell receptor beta chains below, sequenced in a study of shared clonotypes between healthy human individuals. Sequenced by immunoSEQ multiplex PCR; TCRdb stores in-frame clones only, minus some. The table has just over 2,000,000 clones, about 95% seen once; the top ten hold 1% to 1.3%. Only CD45RO-negative cells positively selected for CCR7 counted as naive CD8 cells, so terminally differentiated effector memory CD45RA+ cells were excluded. What was sequenced was naive CD8+ T cells sorted from blood. The source of these receptors is a man younger than 35 in good health.

The gene calls are TRBV5-6 and TRBJ2-1, with D perhaps matching TRBD1 or TRBD2 (5 bases each). The CDR3 extends over 12 amino acids. Germline lookup yields CDR1 SGHDT and CDR2 YYEEEE. V shed 4 bases and J shed 6 bases, with 8 bases lying between them. The CDR3 nucleotides read TGTGCCAGCAGCGGGGACGGCAATGAGCAGTTCTTC. It yields the protein CASSGDGNEQFF.

A word on this clone: The junction differs from germline at one of its ends, possibly a read error. V gene TRBV7-7 combines with J gene TRBJ1-4; D is uncertain. Germline-derived CDR1 and CDR2 are SSHAT and FNYEAQ (reference sequence). The CDR3 contains 12 residues. The CDR3 DNA reads TGTGCTAGCAAGACATCTCTCGAAAAACTGTTTTTT. It codes for CASKTSLEKLFF. The full variable domain, rest sourced from reference TRBV7-7 and TRBJ1-4, is GAGVSQSPRYKVTKRGQDVTLRCDPISSHATLYWYQQALGQGPEFLTYFNYEAQPDKSGLPSDRFSAERPEGSISTLTIQRTEQRDSAMYRCASKTSLEKLFFGSGTQLSVL.

The CDR3 sequence: CAIFTNTEAFF. As DNA, the CDR3 is TGTGCCATTTTTACTAACACTGAAGCTTTCTTT. V gene TRBV28 combines with J gene TRBJ1-1; no clear D. V gave up 10 bases and J gave up 2 bases, with 8 bases separating them. Germline V gene data show CDR1 as MDHEN and CDR2 as SYDVKM. This CDR3 is built from 11 residues.

The rearrangement uses TRBV6-5 and TRBJ2-7; D gene ambiguous. The germline V gene has CDR1 MNHEY and CDR2 SVGAGI. There are 14 residues in the CDR3. The V end lost 4 bases, the J end lost 3 bases, and 13 bases lay between the germline ends. This chain's CDR3 is CASSSLSGNYEQYF. The CDR3 nucleotides are TGTGCCAGCAGTTCGCTTAGTGGAAACTACGAGCAGTACTTC.

The chain recombines TRBV10-1 with TRBJ2-2; D uncertain. Looked up from germline, CDR1 is WNHNN and CDR2 is SYGVQD (reference sequence). V shed 4 bases and J shed 2 bases, with 8 bases lying between them. The CDR3 is made up of 14 amino acids. The CDR3: CASSVDLNTGELFF. DNA for the CDR3: TGCGCCAGCAGTGTGGACCTTAACACCGGGGAGCTGTTTTTT.

The chain is built from TRBV13 and TRBJ2-7; TRBD1 aligns across 7 bases. The CDR3 is 14 residues long. Germline CDR1 reads PRHDT; CDR2 reads FYEKMQ (reference sequence). The J segment lost 3 bases and the V segment lost 5 bases, leaving 7 bases of the junction unmatched. CDR3 bases: TGTGCCAGCAGCATCGGCCGGGACAGCTACGAGCAGTACTTC. This translates into CASSIGRDSYEQYF.

The genes are TRBV9 and TRBJ2-7; TRBD2 is a possible D gene (5 bases). Trimming left V 3 bases short and J 4 bases short, with 17 bases between. The CDR3 covers 15 residues. Looked up from germline, CDR1 is SGDLS and CDR2 is YYNGEE. The CDR3 nucleotides read TGTGCCAGCAGCGGAGACCCTGGACTGGAATACGAGCAGTACTTC. Encoded protein: CASSGDPGLEYEQYF.

The chain carries TRBV6-1 and TRBJ2-7, with a tentative D call TRBD1 (6 bases). CDR1 and CDR2 from the germline V gene are MNHNS and SASEGT. The CDR3 contains 14 residues. Trimming left V 2 bases short and J 4 bases short, with 12 bases between. CDR3: CASSETGHMYEQYF. The CDR3, as DNA: TGTGCCAGCAGTGAAACGGGACATATGTACGAGCAGTACTTC.

This chain connects TRBV7-9 to TRBJ2-7; perhaps TRBD2 as D (6 bases). V lost 4 bases to trimming and J lost 2 bases, with 15 bases between them. The CDR3 is made up of 15 amino acids. Germline CDR1 and CDR2: SEHNR and FQNEAQ (reference sequence). CDR3 coding DNA: TGTGCCAGCAGCTCGTCAGGAGGGCCGCCCTACGAGCAGTACTTC. Translating gives CASSSSGGPPYEQYF.

The gene calls are TRBV5-1 and TRBJ1-1; a possible D gene is TRBD1 (5 bases). This CDR3 region has 14 residues. The V gene's germline CDR1 is SGHRS and CDR2 YFSETQ. V was pared by 1 base and J by 1 base, with 8 bases between. The CDR3 here is CASSLTTGNTEAFF. The CDR3 DNA reads TGCGCCAGCAGCTTGACCACAGGGAACACTGAAGCTTTCTTT.

The chain links TRBV6-6 to TRBJ2-3, with D maybe TRBD2 (5 bases). Germline V gene sequence: CDR1 MNHNY, CDR2 SVGAGI (reference sequence). The V and J ends lost 0 bases and 4 bases respectively, with 11 bases between them. This CDR3 has 15 amino acids. The CDR3 here is CASSYSDSVSDTQYF. The CDR3 nucleotides read TGTGCCAGCAGTTACTCGGATAGCGTTTCAGATACGCAGTATTTT.

This chain connects TRBV5-1 to TRBJ2-1; D is unclear. CDR3 size: 17 residues. The germline gives CDR1 SGHRS, CDR2 YFSETQ. Trimming pared 1 base from V and 0 bases from J, leaving 14 bases between. CDR3 DNA: TGCGCCAGCAGCTTGCTTTCGACGGTAAGCTCCTACAATGAGCAGTTCTTC. Translating gives CASSLLSTVSSYNEQFF.

The rearrangement joins TRBV4-3 to TRBJ2-7, with a possible D match to TRBD1 (6 bases). Trimming pared 4 bases from V and 3 bases from J, leaving 16 bases between. The germline gives CDR1 LGHNA, CDR2 YSLEER. The CDR3 consists of 15 residues. The chain's CDR3 is CASSPGTGPHYEQYF. CDR3 nucleotides: TGCGCCAGCAGCCCCGGAACAGGGCCTCACTACGAGCAGTACTTC.

CDR3 sequence reads: CASSLVVSISSYEQYF. As DNA, the CDR3 is TGCGCCAGCAGCTTGGTAGTTTCCATTTCATCCTACGAGCAGTACTTC. The chain combines TRBV5-1 with TRBJ2-7; D not certain. Germline CDR1 and CDR2: SGHRS and YFSETQ. Trimming took 0 bases from V and 1 from J, leaving 14 bases between them. This CDR3 is built from 16 residues.

The chain has TRBV6-6 and TRBJ1-2, with 9 positions matching TRBD1. CDR3 length: 14 amino acids. V gave up 2 bases and J gave up 6 bases; unmatched junction bases: 4. CDR1 and CDR2 from the germline V gene are MNHNY and SVGAGI (reference sequence). The CDR3 nucleotides are TGTGCCAGCAGTTACCCCGGGGACAGGGATGGCTACACCTTC. Translated: CASSYPGDRDGYTF.

The V call is TRBV10-3, the J call TRBJ2-3, with D maybe TRBD1 (5 bases). Germline V gene data show CDR1 as ENHRY and CDR2 as SYGVKD. Trimming stripped 0 bases from V and 3 bases from J, with 10 bases between. The CDR3 spans 15 residues. The CDR3 DNA follows: TGTGCCATCAGTGAGTCAGACAGTTGGACAGATACGCAGTATTTT. Translated: CAISESDSWTDTQYF.

This chain links TRBV2 with TRBJ1-1, with 8 bases lining up with TRBD1. The CDR3 length is 14 residues. Germline CDR1 SNHLY, CDR2 FYNNEI. The ends lost 10 bases at V and 1 base at J; junction bases unmatched: 8. The chain's CDR3 is CATIPGGENTEAFF. For the CDR3, the DNA is TGTGCCACTATCCCAGGGGGCGAGAACACTGAAGCTTTCTTT.

This clone was detected only once. V usage is TRBV9 and J usage is TRBJ2-1, with 14 bases fitting TRBD2. The CDR3 has 16 amino acids. CDR1 is SGDLS and CDR2 is YYNGEE in the germline V gene. V lost 3 bases and J lost 10; bases outside the gene matches: 9. The CDR3 nucleotides read TGTGCCAGCAGCGCTCCCGGGACTAGCGGGGGAGGGGAGCAGTTCTTC. Translated, it gives CASSAPGTSGGGEQFF.

The J gene is TRBJ2-1, the V gene TRBV28; 13 bases line up with TRBD2. The CDR3 has 16 residues. The germline V gene has CDR1 MDHEN and CDR2 SYDVKM. Germline trimming cut 5 bases from V and 7 bases from J; bases unmatched to any gene: 8. This CDR3 is CASSVRLAGGLNEQFF. In DNA, the CDR3 is TGTGCCAGCAGTGTGAGACTAGCGGGGGGATTGAATGAGCAGTTCTTC.

The rearrangement uses TRBV27 and TRBJ2-7, with 10 nucleotides matching TRBD1. The CDR3 is 14 residues long. Losses at the gene ends were 5 bases for V and 3 bases for J; bases not matched to a gene: 4. The germline gives CDR1 MNHEY, CDR2 SMNVEV (reference sequence). The CDR3 here is CASSAGQGGYEQYF. CDR3 sequence (DNA): TGTGCCAGCAGTGCCGGACAGGGGGGCTACGAGCAGTACTTC.

The chain has TRBV27 and TRBJ1-3; TRBD1 matches 8 bases. Trimming removed 6 bases from V and 3 bases from J; junction bases left unmatched: 13. The CDR3 is 17 amino acids. Germline-derived CDR1 and CDR2 are MNHEY and SMNVEV (reference sequence). The CDR3 reads CASSPDPGGRSGNTIYF. CDR3 nucleotide sequence: TGTGCCAGCAGCCCGGACCCAGGGGGCAGGAGTGGAAACACCATATATTTT.

The gene calls are TRBV5-4 and TRBJ2-7; D remains ambiguous. In germline, CDR1 is SGHNT, CDR2 YYREEE (reference sequence). Deletions cut 4 bases from V and 2 bases from J, with 13 bases between. The CDR3 has 14 amino acids. Here the CDR3 reads CASSDRAQTYEQYF. Written as DNA, the CDR3 is TGTGCCAGCAGCGACCGGGCCCAGACCTACGAGCAGTACTTC.

The chain is built from TRBV27 and TRBJ2-1; no firm D call. CDR1 MNHEY and CDR2 SMNVEV come from the germline V gene (reference sequence). The CDR3 consists of 15 residues. V lost 5 bases and J 9 bases, leaving 20 bases between the germline ends. CDR3 sequence (DNA): TGTGCCAGCAGTCCCTCCCTCTCACTGTCTTTTGAGCAGTTCTTC. Protein sequence: CASSPSLSLSFEQFF.

Worth noting for this clone: The same CDR3 is also encoded by other DNA sequences in this sample. This chain joins TRBV9 and TRBJ1-4; TRBD1 is a possible D gene (6 bases). CDR3 size: 15 residues. V shed 2 bases and J shed 2 bases, with 10 bases lying between them. Germline CDR1 and CDR2: SGDLS and YYNGEE. DNA for the CDR3: TGTGCCAGCAGCGTCGAGGGGGGTACTAATGAAAAACTGTTTTTT. Translated: CASSVEGGTNEKLFF.

V and J are TRBV29-1 and TRBJ1-2; maybe TRBD1 (5 bases). Germline CDR1 SQVTM, CDR2 ANQGSEA. The length of the CDR3 is 16 residues. Trimming pared 5 bases from V and 0 bases from J, leaving 19 bases between. CDR3 nucleotide sequence: TGCAGCGTTCTACCAAGGGCTGACAGCCCTAACTATGGCTACACCTTC. Encoded protein: CSVLPRADSPNYGYTF.